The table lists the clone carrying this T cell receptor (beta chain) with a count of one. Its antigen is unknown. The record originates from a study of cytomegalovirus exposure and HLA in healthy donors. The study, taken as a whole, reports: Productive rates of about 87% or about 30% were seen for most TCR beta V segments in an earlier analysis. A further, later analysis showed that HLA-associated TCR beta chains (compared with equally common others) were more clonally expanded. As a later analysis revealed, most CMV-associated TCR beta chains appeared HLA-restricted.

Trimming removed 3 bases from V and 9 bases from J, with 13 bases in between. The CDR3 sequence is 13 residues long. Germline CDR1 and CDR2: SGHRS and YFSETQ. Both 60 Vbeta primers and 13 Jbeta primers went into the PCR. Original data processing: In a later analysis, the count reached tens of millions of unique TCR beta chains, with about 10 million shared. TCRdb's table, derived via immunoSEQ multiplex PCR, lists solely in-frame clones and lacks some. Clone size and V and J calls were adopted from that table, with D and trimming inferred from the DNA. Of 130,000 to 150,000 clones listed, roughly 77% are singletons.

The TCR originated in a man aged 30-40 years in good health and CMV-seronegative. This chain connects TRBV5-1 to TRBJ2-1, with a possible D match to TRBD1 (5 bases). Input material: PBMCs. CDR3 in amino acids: CASSSLQELEQFF. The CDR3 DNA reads TGCGCCAGCAGCTCGTTACAGGAGCTTGAGCAGTTCTTC.